This is a list of T cell receptor beta chains from one sample in a study of CD8+ T cells in alopecia areata. Generated by immunoSEQ multiplex PCR, the TCRdb table keeps only in-frame clones and is missing some. Of about 150,000 clones listed, around 47% are singletons. The specimen was CD4+ T cells sorted from blood. These receptors all stem from a human donor with alopecia areata. Each CDR3 is given with its conserved first and last residue. The order of the fields is J gene, D gene, clone size, V gene, CDR3 protein, CDR3 DNA. A D gene is named only where the DNA matches it firmly. Size is omitted from some rows. Given values are once, few, many or a class for expanded clones.

TRBJ1-2 TRBD1 once TRBV27 CASSSGGISGYTF TGTGCCAGCAGTTCAGGGGGCATAAGTGGCTACACCTTC
TRBJ1-2 . . TRBV30 CAWTGQTNYGYTF TGTGCCTGGACCGGACAGACAAACTATGGCTACACCTTC
TRBJ1-1 . . TRBV29-1 CSVDGPTEAFF TGCAGCGTTGACGGGCCCACTGAAGCTTTCTTT
TRBJ1-5 TRBD1 . TRBV27 CASSPDRASNQPQHF TGTGCCAGCAGTCCCGACAGGGCTAGCAATCAGCCCCAGCATTTT
TRBJ2-7 . . TRBV27 CASRESGKYEQYF TGTGCCAGCAGAGAGTCCGGGAAGTACGAGCAGTACTTC
TRBJ2-5 TRBD1 . TRBV4-2 CASSPRQGAEETQYF TGTGCCAGCAGCCCTCGACAGGGGGCGGAAGAGACCCAGTACTTC
TRBJ2-1 TRBD2 . TRBV30 CAWMGSSGSPNEQFF TGTGCCTGGATGGGGAGTAGCGGGAGCCCGAATGAGCAGTTCTTC
TRBJ2-1 TRBD2 . TRBV5-1 CASSFGGRGYNEQFF TGCGCCAGCAGCTTCGGCGGGAGGGGGTACAATGAGCAGTTCTTC
TRBJ2-7 TRBD1 . TRBV4-2 CASSQAGQSPYEQYF TGTGCCAGCAGCCAAGCGGGACAGTCCCCCTACGAGCAGTACTTC
TRBJ2-3 . once TRBV28 CASSSAADTQYF TGTGCCAGCAGTTCCGCTGCAGATACGCAGTATTTT
TRBJ2-6 . few TRBV19 CASSIQHSGANVLTF TGTGCCAGTAGTATACAGCACTCTGGGGCCAACGTCCTGACTTTC
TRBJ2-3 TRBD1 few TRBV29-1 CSVGEQGVTDTQYF TGCAGCGTTGGGGAACAGGGGGTCACAGATACGCAGTATTTT
TRBJ2-5 . . TRBV19 CASSIAVAWQETQYF TGTGCCAGTAGTATCGCCGTCGCGTGGCAAGAGACCCAGTACTTC
TRBJ2-1 TRBD2 few TRBV2 CASSSASGRGKEQFF TGTGCCAGCAGTAGTGCTAGCGGGAGAGGGAAAGAGCAGTTCTTC
TRBJ2-3 . . TRBV7-9 CASSPRGISTDTQYF TGTGCCAGCAGCCCCCGAGGAATAAGCACAGATACGCAGTATTTT
TRBJ2-7 . . TRBV6-5 CASSPDPTTTYEQYF TGTGCCAGCAGTCCTGACCCAACAACCACCTACGAGCAGTACTTC
TRBJ1-1 . few TRBV29-1 CSVSGQNTEAFF TGCAGCGTCTCGGGACAGAACACTGAAGCTTTCTTT
TRBJ2-7 . few TRBV15 CATSYQTGSYEQYF TGTGCCACCAGCTATCAGACAGGTTCCTACGAGCAGTACTTC
TRBJ2-2 . . TRBV5-1 CASSPMDFNTGELFF TGCGCCAGCAGCCCTATGGACTTCAACACCGGGGAGCTGTTTTTT
TRBJ2-5 TRBD1 . TRBV7-7 CASSVTGSQETQYF TGTGCTAGCAGCGTGACAGGGTCCCAAGAGACCCAGTACTTC
TRBJ1-2 . . TRBV6-6 CASSYGLVERADTF TGTGCCAGCAGTTACGGGTTGGTGGAGAGGGCAGACACCTTC
TRBJ2-3 TRBD2 . TRBV11-2 CASTRAGGTGDTQYF TGTGCCAGCACCAGAGCGGGAGGAACTGGAGATACGCAGTATTTT
TRBJ2-5 . . TRBV7-2 CASKPRGGPGETQYF TGTGCCAGCAAACCCAGGGGAGGGCCTGGGGAGACCCAGTACTTC
TRBJ2-6 . . TRBV28 CASRPPSSRAPGANVLTF TGTGCCAGCAGACCGCCGTCGTCCAGAGCGCCTGGGGCCAACGTCCTGACTTTC
TRBJ2-2 TRBD2 . TRBV27 CASSVGGGRSTGELFF TGTGCCAGCAGTGTAGGTGGCGGGAGGAGCACCGGGGAGCTGTTTTTT
TRBJ1-5 . . TRBV2 CASSDNRPNQPQHF TGTGCCAGCAGTGATAACAGGCCAAATCAGCCCCAGCATTTT
TRBJ2-5 . . TRBV11-2 CASSLGRGIQETQYF TGTGCCAGCAGCTTAGGGCGCGGTATCCAAGAGACCCAGTACTTC
TRBJ1-1 . few TRBV7-8 CASSLASVRGYEAFF TGTGCCAGCAGCTTAGCATCGGTAAGGGGCTATGAAGCTTTCTTT
TRBJ1-5 . . TRBV6-5 CAILGPLHQPQHF TGTGCCATCTTAGGACCCTTACATCAGCCCCAGCATTTT
TRBJ2-7 . . TRBV4-1 CASSQGDGYEQYF TGCGCCAGCAGCCAAGGGGACGGCTACGAGCAGTACTTC
TRBJ2-1 . . TRBV20-1 CSAISGLEQFF TGCAGTGCTATATCCGGGCTTGAGCAGTTCTTC
TRBJ2-1 . . TRBV23-1 CASSQLDRCPLLNNEQFF TGCGCCAGCAGTCAATTGGATCGATGCCCTTTATTAAACAATGAGCAGTTCTTC
TRBJ2-1 TRBD2 few TRBV2 CASIGEREEQFF TGTGCCAGCATTGGAGAGCGGGAGGAGCAGTTCTTC
TRBJ2-7 . few TRBV5-1 CASSRQEQRSSYEQYF TGCGCCAGCAGTCGCCAAGAACAGAGGAGCTCCTACGAGCAGTACTTC
TRBJ1-1 . few TRBV25-1 CASSDTAQRGAFF TGTGCCAGCAGTGATACAGCTCAACGGGGGGCTTTCTTT
TRBJ1-2 . . TRBV30 CAWSPGSYGYTF TGTGCCTGGAGTCCGGGGTCCTATGGCTACACCTTC
TRBJ2-7 . few TRBV7-9 CASSPYGQVYYEQYF TGTGCCAGCAGCCCCTATGGCCAGGTTTACTACGAGCAGTACTTC
TRBJ1-1 . . TRBV9 CASSPRSSLNTEAFF TGTGCCAGCAGCCCCCGGTCTTCCTTGAACACTGAAGCTTTCTTT
TRBJ2-1 . few TRBV7-3 CASSVGGGSYNEQFF TGTGCCAGCAGCGTGGGTGGAGGCTCCTACAATGAGCAGTTCTTC
TRBJ1-1 . few TRBV7-3 CASSLSRDTEAFF TGTGCCAGCAGCTTATCCCGGGACACTGAAGCTTTCTTT
TRBJ1-5 . few TRBV27 CASSLLGDQPQHF TGTGCCAGCAGTTTATTGGGCGATCAGCCCCAGCATTTT
TRBJ2-5 . . TRBV9 CASSVLSTPQETQYF TGTGCCAGCAGCGTACTATCGACTCCCCAAGAGACCCAGTACTTC
TRBJ2-4 TRBD2 . TRBV29-1 CSLLRGLARPKGKYF TGCAGCTTACTCCGGGGACTAGCTCGCCCCAAGGGCAAGTACTTC